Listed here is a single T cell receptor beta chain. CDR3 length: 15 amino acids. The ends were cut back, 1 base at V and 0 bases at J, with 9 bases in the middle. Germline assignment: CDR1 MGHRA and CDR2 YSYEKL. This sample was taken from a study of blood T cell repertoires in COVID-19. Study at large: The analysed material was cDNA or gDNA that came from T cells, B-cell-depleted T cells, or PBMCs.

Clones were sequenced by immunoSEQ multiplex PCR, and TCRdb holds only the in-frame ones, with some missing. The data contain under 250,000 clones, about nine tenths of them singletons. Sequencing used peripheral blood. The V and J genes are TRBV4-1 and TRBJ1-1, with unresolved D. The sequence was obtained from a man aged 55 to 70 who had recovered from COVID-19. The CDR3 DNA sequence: TGCGCCAGCAGCCAAGTACAGTTCATGAACACTGAAGCTTTCTTT. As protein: CASSQVQFMNTEAFF.